The rows below give T cell receptor beta chains drawn from one sample of a study of cytomegalovirus exposure and HLA in healthy donors. Clones were sequenced by immunoSEQ multiplex PCR, and TCRdb holds only the in-frame ones, with some missing. The sample lists some 110,000 clones, 13% to 15% occurring once. Sample: PBMCs. The receptors here all came from a female donor in good health and CMV-seronegative. Both conserved end residues are trimmed from each CDR3. The order of the fields is clone size, J gene, V gene, CDR3 protein. Clone size is stated in some rows and not others, as once, few, many or a class when expanded.

. | TRBJ2-2 | TRBV7-9 | ASSVGLAGTGELF
few | TRBJ1-2 | TRBV2 | ASSSDSYGYT
. | TRBJ1-2 | TRBV4-3 | ASSQTRTGANYGYT
few | TRBJ1-2 | TRBV30 | AWSLTGTGGRGYT
once | TRBJ1-4 | TRBV5-1 | ASSRGEATNEKLF
. | TRBJ2-5 | TRBV18 | ASSPRTGGNLETQY
few | TRBJ2-2 | TRBV5-1 | ASSFAGGNTGELF
few | TRBJ2-3 | TRBV28 | ASSLPSRGTDTQY
. | TRBJ2-5 | TRBV27 | ASSFSGAETQY
. | TRBJ2-1 | TRBV29-1 | SVVFRGGALEF
few | TRBJ2-7 | TRBV25-1 | ASRDYDSYEQY
few | TRBJ2-5 | TRBV7-2 | ASSLGEYETQY
few | TRBJ2-7 | TRBV6-5 | ASQTSGSYEQY
. | TRBJ2-7 | TRBV2 | ASSEADRESKY
few | TRBJ2-1 | TRBV19 | ASSMKLAGVHNEQF
. | TRBJ2-1 | TRBV5-4 | ASSSTSGRANEQF
few | TRBJ2-7 | TRBV29-1 | SAYESGGYEQY
. | TRBJ2-2 | TRBV28 | ASLTVNTGELF
few | TRBJ2-1 | TRBV7-9 | ASSPRRGEQF
few | TRBJ2-1 | TRBV30 | AWTAGQTYNEQF
few | TRBJ2-5 | TRBV6-6 | ASRTGRGAQETQY
few | TRBJ1-5 | TRBV11-2 | ASSRGLYSNQPQH
. | TRBJ2-1 | TRBV7-2 | ASSLVASNNEQF
. | TRBJ2-5 | TRBV9 | ASSAGQGVRQETQY
few | TRBJ2-5 | TRBV6-6 | ASSLGYLQEETQY
few | TRBJ2-7 | TRBV7-2 | ASSLGGTSYEQY
few | TRBJ2-7 | TRBV28 | ASNLSLLSYEQY
few | TRBJ1-5 | TRBV19 | ASSRDRPYSNQPQH
. | TRBJ1-6 | TRBV5-4 | ASSPKVETVRSKPLH
. | TRBJ2-3 | TRBV19 | ATKTSGVSTDTQY
few | TRBJ2-7 | TRBV4-3 | ASSQGTGKSYEQY
few | TRBJ1-2 | TRBV4-3 | ASSQSWSGRGRDYGYT
few | TRBJ1-5 | TRBV9 | ASRDSPPGQGSSQPQH
. | TRBJ1-1 | TRBV7-6 | ASSLGVVGVYRNTEAF
. | TRBJ1-3 | TRBV5-4 | ASSSGANSGNTIY
few | TRBJ1-2 | TRBV7-6 | ASRRDPGQGDLYGYT
. | TRBJ2-3 | TRBV29-1 | SVEGVQGWTDTQY
. | TRBJ2-1 | TRBV5-1 | ASSSSGGPGNEQF
. | TRBJ2-5 | TRBV29-1 | SVGLKLQETQY
. | TRBJ2-7 | TRBV10-3 | AISEAGGPYEQY
few | TRBJ2-5 | TRBV19 | ASSMGTGSETQY
. | TRBJ1-6 | TRBV5-6 | ASSFLQGYNSPLH
few | TRBJ2-3 | TRBV4-1 | ASSQVRGFTDTQY
few | TRBJ2-1 | TRBV5-1 | ASSADRTSYNEQF
few | TRBJ2-5 | TRBV19 | ASSALAGIETQY
few | TRBJ2-5 | TRBV11-2 | ASTPTGGDTQY
. | TRBJ2-3 | TRBV4-3 | ASSQDPSPARRDWADTQY
. | TRBJ1-5 | TRBV21-1 | ASRANGDTGRRYSNQPQH
few | TRBJ2-3 | TRBV29-1 | SVGTSGGWDTQY
. | TRBJ2-3 | TRBV6-5 | ASSYSLTGRTDTQY